This record concerns one T cell receptor (beta chain) sequence. Its antigen is not identified. Germline V gene sequence: CDR1 SQVTM, CDR2 ANQGSEA. With 4 bases removed from V and 0 bases from J, the gap between germline ends came to 19 bases. This CDR3 is built from 17 residues. The sample originates from a study of cytomegalovirus exposure and HLA in healthy donors. Findings and caveats of the study: Accounts indicate the classifier identified cytomegalovirus status with strong specificity and sensitivity. Excluded: some indistinguishable V segments such as TRBV6-2 and TRBV6-3. Through in vitro validation, three CMV-associated chains were shown to be specific for CMV antigens.

The PCR contained 60 Vbeta and 13 Jbeta primers. Measured with immunoSEQ multiplex PCR; TCRdb has only the in-frame clones, and not every one. This sample carries about 130,000 clones, about 80% of them seen once, and the ten largest clones take 5% to 8.5%. The source is a man aged 40-55 years in good health and CMV-seropositive. V is TRBV29-1 and J is TRBJ2-1, with a tentative D call TRBD1 (5 bases). Sequenced: PBMCs. The CDR3 sequence: CSVVGTRKGRSYNEQFF. CDR3 nucleotides: TGCAGCGTTGTGGGAACGAGGAAGGGGCGCTCCTACAATGAGCAGTTCTTC.